This T cell receptor (beta chain) was recorded in a study of T cells in Graves' hyperthyroidism and ophthalmopathy. General study points: Most thyroid clonotypes expanded above 0.001 were also detected in blood.

There were TCR beta CDR3 regions amplified from RNA transcripts. RT-PCR in the first round (using the HTBI primer set) targeted the TCR CDR3. TCRdb itself ran the multiplex PCR reads through MiXCR, one entry per CDR3 protein. The sample consists of 280,000 or so distinct CDR3 sequences, roughly 15% of them appearing once. Germline CDR1 is SEHNR and CDR2 is FQNEAQ (reference sequence). The V gene lost 1 base and the J gene lost 8 bases, with 11 bases spanning the gap. The CDR3 is 14 residues long. Diagnostic assessment was based on clinical symptoms, serum thyroxine and TRAb, thyroid ultrasound and orbital computed tomography. It was at first hyperthyroidism diagnosis, before any ophthalmopathy symptoms, that the blood sample was taken. The table lists this clonotype with a few counts. The antigen is undetermined.

The chain couples TRBV7-9 to TRBJ1-4; perhaps TRBD1 as D (6 bases). The sample was blood. The clonotype comes from a woman in her fifties or sixties with Graves' hyperthyroidism that later progressed to Graves' ophthalmopathy. CDR3 in amino acids: CASSLENREEKLFF. The CDR3 region has the DNA TGTGCCAGCAGCTTAGAGAACAGGGAAGAAAAACTGTTTTTT.